These 16 T cell receptor beta chains originate from one sample sequenced in a study of T-cell memory formation after mild COVID-19. Via MiXCR, TCRdb re-called the 5' RACE reads, giving one row per CDR3 protein. Here the sample spans approximately 150,000 distinct CDR3 sequences, over 6% being singletons. Specimen: PBMCs or a T cell subset sorted from them (not recorded which). These receptors were collected from an adult woman who had mild COVID-19 (a few samples of this study predate the infection). Cell type and time point are not known.

This clonotype was counted only a few times. The gene calls are TRBV11-1 and TRBJ2-2; D is unresolved. With 1 base removed from V and 2 bases from J, the gap between germline ends came to 11 bases. The CDR3 runs 16 residues. Per germline, CDR1 SGHAT and CDR2 FQDESV (reference sequence). CDR3 nucleotide sequence: TGTGCCAGCAGCTTAGGGGCGGCCCCTAACACCGGGGAGCTGTTTTTT. Protein: CASSLGAAPNTGELFF.

This clonotype has at least ten counts. The chain links TRBV20-1 to TRBJ2-3; no clear D gene. V was shortened by 3 bases and J by 2 bases, with 6 bases between the two germline ends. Germline CDR1 reads DFQATT; CDR2 reads SNEGSKA (reference sequence). CDR3 length: 12 amino acids. This CDR3 reads CSARKSTDTQYF. In nucleotides, the CDR3 is TGCAGTGCTAGGAAGTCCACAGATACGCAGTATTTT.

The chain employs TRBV30 and TRBJ2-1; TRBD1 aligns across 7 bases. CDR1 and CDR2 from the germline V gene are GTSNPN and SVGIG (reference sequence). Trimming cost V 2 bases and J 5 bases; bases outside gene matches: 6. This CDR3 spans 14 amino acids. CDR3 in DNA: TGTGCCTGGAGTAAGGGGGCCCACGACAATGAGCAGTTCTTC. Its translation is CAWSKGAHDNEQFF. The variable domain in full, completed from reference TRBV30 and TRBJ2-1, reads SQTIHQWPATLVQPVGSPLSLECTVEGTSNPNLYWYRQAAGRGLQLLFYSVGIGQISSEVPQNLSASRPQDRQFILSSKKLLLSDSGFYLCAWSKGAHDNEQFFGPGTRLTVL.

This clonotype was seen many times. V is TRBV20-1 and J is TRBJ2-1; D possibly corresponds to TRBD2 (6 bases). The V gene's germline CDR1 is DFQATT and CDR2 SNEGSKA (reference sequence). CDR3 length: 14 residues. V lost 0 bases and J 7 bases, leaving 13 bases between the germline ends. The CDR3 DNA follows: TGCAGTGCTAGAGATCGTCTAGCGTTGAATGAGCAGTTCTTC. Its protein product is CSARDRLALNEQFF.

This clonotype was observed at least ten times. Its ends do not fully match the called genes, so a read error is possible. J is TRBJ2-1 and V is TRBV6-5, with TRBD2 identical over 9 bases. Germline-derived CDR1 and CDR2 are MNHEY and SVGAGI. The CDR3 has 15 amino acids. CDR3 sequence reads: CASSNSQGLADEQFF. CDR3 sequence (DNA): TGTGCCAGCAGTAACTCGCAGGGACTAGCCGATGAGCAGTTCTTC.

This clonotype occurred many times. The genes are TRBV24-1 and TRBJ1-5, with TRBD1 as a possible D gene (5 bases). The CDR3 is 14 amino acids. V dropped 6 bases and J dropped 3 bases, with 11 bases sitting between them. Germline loops: CDR1 KGHDR, CDR2 SFDVKD. Written as DNA, the CDR3 is TGTGCCACCAGTCGGCAGGGCGACAATCAGCCCCAGCATTTT. It translates to CATSRQGDNQPQHF.

The chain uses TRBV5-1 and TRBJ1-5, with TRBD1 identical over 8 bases. The CDR3 contains 15 residues. With 6 bases clipped from V and 13 bases from J, the junction kept 18 bases outside the gene matches. Germline V gene lookup returns CDR1 SGHRS and CDR2 YFSETQ. The CDR3 protein is CASTSRFGQGGDQHF. Written as DNA, the CDR3 is TGCGCCAGCACCTCAAGATTTGGACAGGGCGGCGATCAGCATTTT.

This clonotype was seen at least ten times. This rearrangement joins TRBV20-1 to TRBJ1-1; 10 bases line up with TRBD1. CDR3 length equals 19 residues. The germline gives CDR1 DFQATT, CDR2 SNEGSKA (reference sequence). J gave up 4 bases and V 3 bases, and 20 bases lay outside the gene matches. The CDR3 reads CSARNPGGTGEKGGTEAFF. CDR3 DNA sequence: TGCAGTGCTAGGAACCCTGGAGGGACAGGGGAGAAGGGGGGCACTGAAGCTTTCTTT.

The count of this clonotype is one. This chain connects TRBV20-1 to TRBJ1-5; D ambiguous. Trimming cost V 5 bases and J 5 bases, with 10 bases left between them. The CDR3 covers 12 residues. CDR1 is DFQATT, CDR2 SNEGSKA, per germline (reference sequence). CDR3: CSAYDKDQPQHF. The CDR3 DNA reads as TGCAGTGCTTACGACAAGGATCAGCCCCAGCATTTT.

This rearrangement joins TRBV6-1 to TRBJ1-2; D not certain. The CDR3 length is 15 residues. The ends were cut back, 8 bases at V and 8 bases at J, with 24 bases in the middle. The germline V gene has CDR1 MNHNS and CDR2 SASEGT. The DNA for the CDR3 is TGTGCCAGCTTCGGAATAGGGAAATATTTTTCCGGCTACACCTTC. Its protein product is CASFGIGKYFSGYTF.

This clonotype was seen many times. The CDR3 bases are TGTGCCAGCTCCAGCCAAGCCTACAATGAGCAGTTCTTC. Translation gives CASSSQAYNEQFF. The chain has TRBV18 and TRBJ2-1; D call uncertain. CDR3 size: 13 residues. Germline loops: CDR1 KGHSH, CDR2 LQKENI. The germline V and J ends were trimmed by 6 bases and 2 bases, with 8 bases remaining between them. Full variable domain (missing parts from reference TRBV18 and TRBJ2-1): NAGVMQNPRHLVRRRGQEARLRCSPMKGHSHVYWYRQLPEEGLKFMVYLQKENIIDESGMPKERFSAEFPKEGPSILRIQQVVRGDSAAYFCASSSQAYNEQFFGPGTRLTVL.

This clonotype was detected many times. The chain joins TRBV20-1 to TRBJ1-2; 8 bases align to TRBD1. The CDR3 covers 15 residues. Looked up from germline, CDR1 is DFQATT and CDR2 is SNEGSKA (reference sequence). V dropped 3 bases and J dropped 2; count of bases not matched to a gene: 8. Here the CDR3 reads CSARGYRQGNYGYTF. CDR3 in DNA: TGCAGTGCTAGGGGGTACAGACAGGGGAACTATGGCTACACCTTC.

This clonotype was counted a few times. This chain joins TRBV24-1 and TRBJ1-2; D possibly corresponds to TRBD1 (5 bases). CDR3 length equals 13 residues. Trimming left V 3 bases short and J 6 bases short, with 10 bases between. The V gene's germline CDR1 is KGHDR and CDR2 SFDVKD. The CDR3 DNA is TGTGCCACCAGTGATGCAGGGAGTGATGGCTACACCTTC. Its protein product is CATSDAGSDGYTF.

The V and J genes are TRBV7-9 and TRBJ1-6, with TRBD1 identical over 7 bases. Germline V lookup: CDR1 SEHNR, CDR2 FQNEAQ (reference sequence). The CDR3 runs 16 residues. V trimming: 5 bases; J trimming: 3 bases; junction bases outside the gene matches: 7. CDR3 loop: CASSHGTALYNSPLHF. In nucleotides, the CDR3 is TGTGCCAGCAGCCACGGGACAGCTCTCTATAATTCACCCCTCCACTTT.

The chain has TRBV12-3 or TRBV12-4 and TRBJ2-7; the match to TRBD2 covers 7 bases. The CDR3 runs 15 residues. The V segment lost 3 bases and the J segment 0 bases; nucleotides outside the gene matches: 5. The CDR3 sequence: CASSFVGGTSYEQYF. CDR3 bases: TGTGCCAGCAGTTTCGTGGGAGGGACCTCCTACGAGCAGTACTTC.

There are a few counts of this clonotype. The chain has TRBV6-5 and TRBJ2-7, with 7 bases identical to TRBD2. CDR1 is MNHEY and CDR2 is SVGAGI in the germline V gene. The CDR3 contains 12 residues. Trimming cost V 10 bases and J 10 bases; bases outside gene matches: 13. The DNA for the CDR3 is TGTGCCACCAGGGAAACGGGAGGAAACCAGTACTTC. Translation gives CATRETGGNQYF.